This T cell receptor (beta chain) is drawn from a study of blood T cell repertoires in COVID-19. At the level of the study: COVID-19 samples from acute and convalescent phases originated in the United States, Italy and Spain.

Clinical history as reported by participants underpinned cohort assignment. It was within 2 weeks before study entry that exposed participants met a COVID-19 case. Germline CDR1 is MNHEY and CDR2 is SVGAGI. Trimming at V came to 4 bases and at J to 7 bases, leaving 1 base not matched to a gene. The CDR3 sequence is 13 residues long. In the source study's methods: Amplified reference gene primers provided the basis for estimating nucleated cell counts. Generated by immunoSEQ multiplex PCR, the TCRdb table keeps only in-frame clones and is missing some. That table supplies the V and J calls and clone size; D and trimming were determined from the DNA. The data show some 240,000 clones, approximately 88% seen once.

The sample consisted of PBMCs or T cells enriched from blood (not recorded which). This chain joins TRBV6-5 and TRBJ1-6; 7 positions match TRBD1. This clonotype originated in a woman between 35 and 50 years old who had been exposed to COVID-19. CDR3: CASSFRGNSPLHF. CDR3 DNA: TGTGCCAGCAGTTTCAGGGGGAATTCACCCCTCCACTTT.